This T cell receptor beta chain emerged from a study of CD8 T cells in ankylosing spondylitis. Study outcomes and limitations: Earlier authors reported some of these motif variants in reactive arthritis synovial fluid and blood. About 8 highly homologous variants formed a TCR beta motif that appeared characteristic of ankylosing spondylitis blood.

TCRdb analysed the 5' RACE reads with MiXCR anew, one entry per CDR3 protein. Counted here are about 840,000 distinct CDR3 sequences, 10% to 15% occurring once; the ten biggest clones make up more than 0.5%. This clonotype was seen a few times. What it binds is unknown. This TCR came from a male donor with ankylosing spondylitis. Sequenced material: blood, either unsorted or a sorted T cell fraction (not recorded which).

CDR3 loop: CSATGEYTEAFF. As DNA, the CDR3 is TGCAGCGCGACAGGGGAGTACACTGAAGCTTTCTTT. The V call is TRBV29-1, the J call TRBJ1-1; 8 bases match TRBD1. Trimming cost V 7 bases and J 3 bases; bases outside gene matches: 4. From germline, CDR1 is SQVTM and CDR2 ANQGSEA. The CDR3 length is 12 residues.